The text below deals with one TCR beta chain. Its antigen is undetermined. This specimen comes from a study of CXCR3-negative and CXCR3-positive naive CD8 T cells. Study overall: The study obtained 140 million or so TRB reads, about 1.5 +/- 0.3 million per library.

5' RACE with UMI labels generated the TRB cDNA libraries. TCRdb reworked the 5' RACE reads into one entry per CDR3 protein, no DNA. The sample table sets out about 120,000 distinct CDR3 sequences. The germline V gene has CDR1 SGHDN and CDR2 FVKESK. The CDR3 runs 13 residues. Points from the study as a whole: Within a donor, both naive subsets shared TRBV-TRBJ usage, unlike memory cells. CXCR3-negative naive cells had less hydrophobic TRB CDR3s than did CXCR3-positive naive cells.

This sequence was found in a human donor in good health. Some clones in this sample may be carry-over from other donors' samples. The chain uses TRBV14 and TRBJ2-5. The sequenced sample was naive CXCR3+ CD8+ T cells from blood. Noted subset: CD45RO-CCR7+CD27+CD95- naive CD8+ T cells expressing CXCR3 (TNR3+). The CDR3 loop is CASSQVTQETQYF.